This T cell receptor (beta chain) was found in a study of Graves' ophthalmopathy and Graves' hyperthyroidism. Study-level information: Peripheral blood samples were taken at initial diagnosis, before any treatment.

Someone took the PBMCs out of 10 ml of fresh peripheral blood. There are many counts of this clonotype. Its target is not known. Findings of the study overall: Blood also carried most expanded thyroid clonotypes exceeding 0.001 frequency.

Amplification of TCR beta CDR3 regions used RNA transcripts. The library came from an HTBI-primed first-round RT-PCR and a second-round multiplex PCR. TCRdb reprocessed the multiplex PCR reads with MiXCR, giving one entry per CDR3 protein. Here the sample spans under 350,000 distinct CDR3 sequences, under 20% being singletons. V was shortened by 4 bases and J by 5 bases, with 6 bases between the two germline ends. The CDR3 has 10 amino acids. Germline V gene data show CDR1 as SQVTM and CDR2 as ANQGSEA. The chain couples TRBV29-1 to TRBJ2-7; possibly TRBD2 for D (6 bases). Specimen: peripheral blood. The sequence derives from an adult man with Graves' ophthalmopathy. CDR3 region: CSVGGDEQYF. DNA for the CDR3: TGCAGCGTTGGGGGGGACGAGCAGTACTTC.